A single sample gave rise to the 17 T cell receptor beta chains below, sequenced in a study of cytomegalovirus exposure and HLA in healthy donors. Researchers ran the PCR with 60 Vbeta and 13 Jbeta primers. Here immunoSEQ multiplex PCR was the method, and the copy in TCRdb shows in-frame clones only, minus some. The data hold approximately 190,000 clones, with roughly 86% observed a single time. Sequenced input: PBMCs. Receptors were obtained from a middle-aged man in good health and CMV-seropositive.

This sequence joins TRBV18 and TRBJ1-1; TRBD1 aligns across 9 bases. From germline, CDR1 is KGHSH and CDR2 LQKENI. V gave up 5 bases and J gave up 4 bases; unmatched junction bases: 8. CDR3 length: 15 residues. The DNA for the CDR3 is TGTGCCAGCTCAAAATCGTACAGGGGGCCCACTGAAGCTTTCTTT. It specifies CASSKSYRGPTEAFF.

The gene calls are TRBV6-5 and TRBJ2-5, with D perhaps TRBD1 (6 bases). V was clipped by 5 bases and J by 5 bases, with 9 bases between them. The CDR3 consists of 12 residues. Per the germline V gene, CDR1 is MNHEY and CDR2 is SVGAGI. The CDR3 DNA is TGTGCCAGCAGTCAGGGGAAGGAGACCCAGTACTTC. Translating gives CASSQGKETQYF.

The chain combines TRBV5-4 with TRBJ2-5, with 15 nucleotides matching TRBD2. Trimming took 0 bases from V and 4 from J; bases not matched to a gene: 4. Per germline, CDR1 SGHNT and CDR2 YYREEE (reference sequence). The CDR3 has 17 amino acids. CDR3 protein: CASSLGGLAGGAETQYF. DNA of the CDR3: TGTGCCAGCAGCTTGGGAGGACTAGCGGGAGGGGCAGAGACCCAGTACTTC.

The J gene is TRBJ2-5, the V gene TRBV9, with 8 bases identical to TRBD2. CDR3 length: 14 amino acids. Germline trimming cut 3 bases from V and 5 bases from J; bases unmatched to any gene: 6. Germline CDR1 and CDR2: SGDLS and YYNGEE. CDR3: CASSGPQRGETQYF. The CDR3 DNA reads TGTGCCAGCAGCGGACCCCAGCGGGGGGAGACCCAGTACTTC.

This chain joins TRBV5-1 and TRBJ2-3, with 10 bases identical to TRBD2. The CDR3 has 15 residues. V dropped 0 bases and J dropped 3; count of bases not matched to a gene: 1. In germline, CDR1 is SGHRS, CDR2 YFSETQ. The CDR3 coding sequence is TGCGCCAGCAGCTTGGTAGCGGGGGGAACAGATACGCAGTATTTT. Translated, it gives CASSLVAGGTDTQYF.

To note about this clone: The junction shows a germline mismatch at one end, possibly a read error. The chain carries TRBV29-1 and TRBJ2-1; 10 bases agree with TRBD2. The CDR3 totals 14 residues. Germline CDR1 and CDR2: SQVTM and ANQGSEA. The CDR3, as DNA: TGCAGCGCAAGGGGGACTAGCGCCCACCGCGAGCCGTTCTTC. As protein: CSARGTSAHREPFF.

The chain joins TRBV4-2 to TRBJ1-6, with 10 bases aligning to TRBD1. The ends lost 3 bases at V and 4 bases at J; junction bases unmatched: 3. This CDR3 has 16 residues. Germline lookup yields CDR1 LGHNA and CDR2 YNFKEQ. The CDR3 loop is CASSHGGQGYNSPLHF. The CDR3 DNA follows: TGTGCCAGCAGCCATGGGGGACAGGGGTATAATTCACCCCTCCACTTT.

V and J are TRBV4-2 and TRBJ1-4; 9 nucleotides align to TRBD1. CDR3 length equals 14 residues. Per germline, CDR1 LGHNA and CDR2 YNFKEQ. V dropped 5 bases and J dropped 4; count of bases not matched to a gene: 2. This CDR3 is CASSTGQGNEKLFF. The DNA of the CDR3 is TGTGCCAGCAGCACGGGACAGGGTAATGAAAAACTGTTTTTT.

The chain is built from TRBV2 and TRBJ1-5; TRBD1 is a possible D gene (6 bases). The CDR3 loop spans 15 amino acids. Germline CDR1 reads SNHLY; CDR2 reads FYNNEI. V dropped 4 bases and J dropped 1 base, with 11 bases sitting between them. CDR3 nucleotide sequence: TGTGCCAGCAGTGTACCCGGACAGAGCAATCAGCCCCAGCATTTT. This gives the protein CASSVPGQSNQPQHF.

The genes are TRBV6-1 and TRBJ2-3; 9 bases match TRBD2. V lost 7 bases and J lost 3; bases outside the gene matches: 8. CDR1 and CDR2 (germline): MNHNS, SASEGT. CDR3 length: 15 residues. The CDR3 here is CASKRGAGGTDTQYF. The DNA of the CDR3 is TGTGCCAGCAAGAGGGGGGCGGGAGGGACAGATACGCAGTATTTT.

CDR3 bases: TGTGCCAGCTTTCACTACGAGCAGTACTTC. This codes for CASFHYEQYF. V usage is TRBV7-3 and J usage is TRBJ2-7; D ambiguous. Germline V lookup: CDR1 SGHTA, CDR2 FQGTGA. The CDR3 has 10 amino acids. The V end lost 8 bases, the J end lost 3 bases, and 5 bases lay between the germline ends.

The chain joins TRBV18 to TRBJ2-2; D gene uncertain. The CDR3 runs 12 residues. Germline CDR1 is KGHSH and CDR2 is LQKENI. The V gene lost 3 bases and the J gene lost 4 bases, with 3 bases spanning the gap. The CDR3 spells CASSPFTGELFF. The CDR3 DNA reads TGTGCCAGCTCACCCTTCACCGGGGAGCTGTTTTTT.

The rearrangement joins TRBV6-5 to TRBJ2-5, with D hard to call. The DNA end favors TRBJ2-7, so the J call may be wrong. This CDR3 comprises 13 residues. Per the germline V gene, CDR1 is MNHEY and CDR2 is SVGAGI. The CDR3 bases are TGTGCCAGCAGTTACTTTCATGGTTACGAGCAGTACTTC. Encoded protein: CASSYFHGYEQYF.

The CDR3, as DNA: TGTGCCAGCAGTTCTGGGGGGGCCGGGGAGCTGTTTTTT. Translating gives CASSSGGAGELFF. V is TRBV6-1 and J is TRBJ2-2, with 7 bases fitting TRBD2. Trimming removed 5 bases from V and 6 bases from J; junction bases left unmatched: 3. The CDR3 spans 13 residues. The germline V gene encodes CDR1 MNHNS and CDR2 SASEGT.

The J gene is TRBJ2-7, the V gene TRBV11-2, with TRBD2 identical over 10 bases. The CDR3 extends over 12 amino acids. With 5 bases clipped from V and 7 bases from J, the junction kept 2 bases outside the gene matches. Germline assignment: CDR1 SGHAT and CDR2 FQNNGV. CDR3 in DNA: TGTGCCAGCAGCACGACTAGCGGGGAGCAGTACTTC. Translation gives CASSTTSGEQYF.

A note on this clone: The sample contains more than one DNA sequence encoding this CDR3. The chain joins TRBV27 to TRBJ2-7; the match to TRBD2 covers 8 bases. CDR1 MNHEY and CDR2 SMNVEV come from the germline V gene (reference sequence). The CDR3 covers 13 residues. V shed 3 bases and J 3 bases; nucleotides not matched to a gene: 1. CDR3 residues: CASSFGRGYEQYF. CDR3 sequence (DNA): TGTGCCAGCAGTTTCGGGAGGGGCTACGAGCAGTACTTC.

The rearrangement links TRBV25-1 to TRBJ2-6; D is perhaps TRBD1 (6 bases). V lost 3 bases to trimming and J lost 0 bases, with 12 bases between them. The germline CDR1 and CDR2 sequences are MGHDK and SYGVNS. CDR3 length equals 17 residues. CDR3 nucleotides: TGTGCCAGCAGTGACTCGGCAGGGGTCTCTGGGGCCAACGTCCTGACTTTC. Its translation: CASSDSAGVSGANVLTF. Combining the CDR3 with reference TRBV25-1 and TRBJ2-6 gives the whole variable domain EADIYQTPRYLVIGTGKKITLECSQTMGHDKMYWYQQDPGMELHLIHYSYGVNSTEKGDLSSESTVSRIRTEHFPLTLESARPSHTSQYLCASSDSAGVSGANVLTFGAGSRLTVL.